The next 14 T cell receptor beta chains were all read from a single sample in a study of cytomegalovirus exposure and HLA in healthy donors. Primers included in the PCR were 60 Vbeta and 13 Jbeta primers. TCRdb's copy holds only in-frame clones and misses some; the assay was immunoSEQ multiplex PCR. The sample yields about 140,000 clones, around 80% seen once. Sequenced input: PBMCs. The receptors here all came from a female donor in good health and CMV-seropositive.

The rearrangement joins TRBV19 to TRBJ2-3, with 8 bases identical to TRBD1. V was clipped by 9 bases and J by 3 bases; unmatched bases: 5. The CDR3 extends over 13 amino acids. Per germline, CDR1 LNHDA and CDR2 SQIVND (reference sequence). As DNA, the CDR3 is TGTGCCAGCCGACAGGGGTCGACAGATACGCAGTATTTT. The encoded protein is CASRQGSTDTQYF.

The chain recombines TRBV2 with TRBJ2-7; possible D gene TRBD1, 5 bases. V dropped 3 bases and J dropped 6 bases, with 15 bases sitting between them. In germline, CDR1 is SNHLY, CDR2 FYNNEI. This CDR3 comprises 14 residues. The CDR3 DNA follows: TGTGCCAGCAGTGAGTGGCAGGGCGGTGGCGAGCAGTACTTC. Its translation is CASSEWQGGGEQYF.

The chain employs TRBV6-5 and TRBJ1-2; 7 bases line up with TRBD1. After removal of 5 bases from V and 4 bases from J, the junction contained 4 bases not matched to a gene. Per the germline V gene, CDR1 is MNHEY and CDR2 is SVGAGI. The length of the CDR3 is 13 residues. CDR3 bases: TGTGCCAGCAGTATGGACAGGATCTATGGCTACACCTTC. Protein sequence: CASSMDRIYGYTF.

The gene calls are TRBV18 and TRBJ2-1; 12 bases line up with TRBD2. Unmatched junction bases numbered 9, after V lost 3 bases and J lost 9 bases. Germline V gives CDR1 KGHSH, CDR2 LQKENI. There are 16 residues in the CDR3. CDR3 sequence: CASSPLASGGALEQFF. The CDR3 bases are TGTGCCAGCTCACCGTTGGCTAGCGGGGGGGCTCTTGAGCAGTTCTTC.

The table lists this clone with a few counts. The chain links TRBV29-1 to TRBJ2-3; a weak D match, TRBD1 (5 bases). The CDR3 covers 14 residues. The V gene lost 5 bases and the J gene lost 2 bases, with 14 bases spanning the gap. Per germline, CDR1 SQVTM and CDR2 ANQGSEA. Here the CDR3 DNA reads TGCAGCGTTTCCAGCGACAGAAACACAGATACGCAGTATTTT. Its translation: CSVSSDRNTDTQYF.

This clone was seen only a few times. The V call is TRBV7-6, the J call TRBJ2-5; D possibly corresponds to TRBD2 (6 bases). Germline CDR1 is SGHVS and CDR2 is FNYEAQ. This CDR3 has 16 amino acids. V was trimmed by 2 bases and J by 1 base, leaving 14 bases between them. In nucleotides, the CDR3 is TGTGCCAGCAGCTTAATGGTAGCGGCAGTCCAAGAGACCCAGTACTTC. Protein product: CASSLMVAAVQETQYF.

The chain recombines TRBV5-1 with TRBJ2-5; 16 bases are a match to TRBD2. This CDR3 is 17 amino acids long. Trimming removed 1 base from V and 5 bases from J; junction bases left unmatched: 5. The germline V gene has CDR1 SGHRS and CDR2 YFSETQ. This chain's CDR3 is CASSLPGTSGGAETQYF. DNA of the CDR3: TGCGCCAGCAGCTTGCCCGGGACTAGCGGGGGGGCGGAGACCCAGTACTTC.

V is TRBV7-6 and J is TRBJ2-7; D perhaps matches TRBD1 (5 bases). Germline CDR1 reads SGHVS; CDR2 reads FNYEAQ. The CDR3 covers 14 residues. With 1 base removed from V and 7 bases from J, the gap between germline ends came to 14 bases. CDR3 nucleotides: TGTGCCAGCAGCTTAGGAATTCAGGGTGAGGAGCAGTACTTC. It is translated as CASSLGIQGEEQYF.

The chain couples TRBV5-6 to TRBJ1-6; TRBD1 aligns across 8 bases. The V and J ends lost 4 bases and 10 bases, in that order; junction bases with no gene match: 7. The CDR3 consists of 14 residues. Germline lookup yields CDR1 SGHDT and CDR2 YYEEEE. The CDR3, as DNA: TGTGCCAGCAGCAACCAGGGGGCGGTATCACCCCTCCACTTT. This translates into CASSNQGAVSPLHF.

V is TRBV19 and J is TRBJ2-1; maybe TRBD1 (5 bases). Between the trimmed V and J ends, which lost 11 bases and 0 bases, there was a span of 14 bases. Looked up from germline, CDR1 is LNHDA and CDR2 is SQIVND (reference sequence). This CDR3 spans 14 amino acids. The DNA of the CDR3 is TGTGCCTCCTCAGGACAAAGCTCCTACAATGAGCAGTTCTTC. Translating it yields CASSGQSSYNEQFF.

The V call is TRBV5-1, the J call TRBJ2-2; maybe TRBD1 (5 bases). Deletions cut 0 bases from V and 5 bases from J, with 11 bases between. There are 15 residues in the CDR3. Germline CDR1 is SGHRS and CDR2 is YFSETQ. Written as DNA, the CDR3 is TGCGCCAGCAGCTTGGGTTCAGGGCGGACCGGGGAGCTGTTTTTT. Translation gives CASSLGSGRTGELFF.

V and J are TRBV7-3 and TRBJ2-1; D ambiguous. The CDR3 is 13 residues long. Germline loops: CDR1 SGHTA, CDR2 FQGTGA. Between the trimmed V and J ends, which lost 2 bases and 7 bases, there was a span of 9 bases. This CDR3 reads CASSLFGGNEQFF. CDR3 in DNA: TGTGCCAGCAGCTTATTCGGCGGAAATGAGCAGTTCTTC.

The chain has TRBV6-6 and TRBJ2-7, with TRBD2 as a possible D gene (5 bases). This CDR3 has 13 amino acids. Trimming took off 6 bases at V and 2 bases at J, with 11 bases between the two ends. From germline, CDR1 is MNHNY and CDR2 SVGAGI (reference sequence). CDR3 protein: CASRLDLTYEQYF. The CDR3 region has the DNA TGTGCCAGCAGACTGGACTTGACCTACGAGCAGTACTTC.

Of note for this clone: The same CDR3 arises from other DNA sequences in this sample as well. The gene calls are TRBV5-1 and TRBJ2-3; 10 positions agree with TRBD1. In germline, CDR1 is SGHRS, CDR2 YFSETQ. J gave up 5 bases and V 0 bases, and 3 bases lay outside the gene matches. The CDR3 has 15 residues. CDR3 residues: CASSLGQGAGDTQYF. In DNA, the CDR3 is TGCGCCAGCAGCTTGGGACAGGGGGCAGGAGATACGCAGTATTTT.